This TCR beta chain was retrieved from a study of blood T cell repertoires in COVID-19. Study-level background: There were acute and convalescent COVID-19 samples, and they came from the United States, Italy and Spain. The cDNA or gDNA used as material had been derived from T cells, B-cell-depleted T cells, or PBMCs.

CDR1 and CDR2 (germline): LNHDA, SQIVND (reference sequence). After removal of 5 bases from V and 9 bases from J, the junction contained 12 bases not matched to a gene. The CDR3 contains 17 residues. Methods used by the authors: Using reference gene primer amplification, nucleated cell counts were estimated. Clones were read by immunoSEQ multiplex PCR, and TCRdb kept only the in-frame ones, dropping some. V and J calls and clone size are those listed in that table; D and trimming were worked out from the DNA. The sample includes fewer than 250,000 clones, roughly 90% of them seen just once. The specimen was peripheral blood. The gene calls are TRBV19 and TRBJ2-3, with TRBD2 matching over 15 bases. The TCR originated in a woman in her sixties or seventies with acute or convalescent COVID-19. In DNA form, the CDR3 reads TGTGCCAGTAGTCCCTCTGGTCGGACTAGCGGGGGGGCCACGCAGTATTTT. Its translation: CASSPSGRTSGGATQYF.